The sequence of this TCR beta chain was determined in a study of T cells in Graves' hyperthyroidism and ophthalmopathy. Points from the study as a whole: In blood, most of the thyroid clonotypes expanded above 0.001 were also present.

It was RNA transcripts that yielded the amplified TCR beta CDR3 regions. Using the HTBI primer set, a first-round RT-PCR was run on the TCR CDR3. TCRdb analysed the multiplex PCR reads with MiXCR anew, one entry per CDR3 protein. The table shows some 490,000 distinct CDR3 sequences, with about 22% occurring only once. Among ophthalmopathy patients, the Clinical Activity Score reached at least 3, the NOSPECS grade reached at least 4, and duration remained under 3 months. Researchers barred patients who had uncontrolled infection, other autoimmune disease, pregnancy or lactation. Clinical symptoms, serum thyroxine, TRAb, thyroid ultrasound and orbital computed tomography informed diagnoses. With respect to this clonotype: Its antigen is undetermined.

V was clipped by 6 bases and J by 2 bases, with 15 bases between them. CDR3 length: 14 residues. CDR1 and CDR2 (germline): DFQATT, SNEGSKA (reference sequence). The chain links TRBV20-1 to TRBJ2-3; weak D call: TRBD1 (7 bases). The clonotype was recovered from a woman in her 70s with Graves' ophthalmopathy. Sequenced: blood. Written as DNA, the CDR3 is TGCAGTGCAACCAGGGGGGAGTTCACAGATACGCAGTATTTT. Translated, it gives CSATRGEFTDTQYF.